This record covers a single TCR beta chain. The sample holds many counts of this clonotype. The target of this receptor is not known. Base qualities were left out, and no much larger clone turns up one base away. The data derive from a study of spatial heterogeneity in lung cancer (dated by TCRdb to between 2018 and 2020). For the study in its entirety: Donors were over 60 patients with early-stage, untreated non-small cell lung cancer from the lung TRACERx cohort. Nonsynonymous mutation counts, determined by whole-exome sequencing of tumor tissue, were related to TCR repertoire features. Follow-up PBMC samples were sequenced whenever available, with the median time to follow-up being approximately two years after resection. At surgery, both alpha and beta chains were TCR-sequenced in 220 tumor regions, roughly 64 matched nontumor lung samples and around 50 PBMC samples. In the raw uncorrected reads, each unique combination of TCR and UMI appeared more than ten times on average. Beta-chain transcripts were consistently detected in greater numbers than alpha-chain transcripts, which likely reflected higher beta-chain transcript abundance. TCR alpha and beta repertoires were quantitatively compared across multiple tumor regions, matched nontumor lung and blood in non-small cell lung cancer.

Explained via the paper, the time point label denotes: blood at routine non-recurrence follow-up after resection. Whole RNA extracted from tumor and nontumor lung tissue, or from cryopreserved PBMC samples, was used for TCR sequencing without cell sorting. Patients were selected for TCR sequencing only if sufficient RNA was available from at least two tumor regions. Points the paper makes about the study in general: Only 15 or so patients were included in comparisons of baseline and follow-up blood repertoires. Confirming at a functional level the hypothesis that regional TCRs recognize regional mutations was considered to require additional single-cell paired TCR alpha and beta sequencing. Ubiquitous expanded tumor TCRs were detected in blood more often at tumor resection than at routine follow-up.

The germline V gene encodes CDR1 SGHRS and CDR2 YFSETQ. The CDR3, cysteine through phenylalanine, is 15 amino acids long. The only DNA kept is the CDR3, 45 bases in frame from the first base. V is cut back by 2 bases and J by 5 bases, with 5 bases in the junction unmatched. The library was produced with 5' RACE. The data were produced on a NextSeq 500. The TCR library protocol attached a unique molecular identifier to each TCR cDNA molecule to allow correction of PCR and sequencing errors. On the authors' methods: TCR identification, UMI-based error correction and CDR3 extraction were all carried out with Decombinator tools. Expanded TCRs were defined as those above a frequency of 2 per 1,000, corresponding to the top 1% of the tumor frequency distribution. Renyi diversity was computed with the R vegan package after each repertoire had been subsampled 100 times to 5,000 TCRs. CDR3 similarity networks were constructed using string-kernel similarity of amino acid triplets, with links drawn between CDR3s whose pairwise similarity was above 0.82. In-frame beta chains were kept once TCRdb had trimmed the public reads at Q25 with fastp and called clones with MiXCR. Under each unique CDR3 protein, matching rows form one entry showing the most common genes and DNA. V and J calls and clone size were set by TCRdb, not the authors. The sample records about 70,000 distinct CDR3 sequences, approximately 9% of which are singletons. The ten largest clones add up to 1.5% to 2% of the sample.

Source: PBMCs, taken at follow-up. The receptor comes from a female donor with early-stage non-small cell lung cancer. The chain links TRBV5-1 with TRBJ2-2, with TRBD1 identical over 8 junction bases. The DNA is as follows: TGCGCCAGCAGCTTTGGAGGACAGGGAACCGGGGAGCTGTTTTTT. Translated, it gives CASSFGGQGTGELFF.